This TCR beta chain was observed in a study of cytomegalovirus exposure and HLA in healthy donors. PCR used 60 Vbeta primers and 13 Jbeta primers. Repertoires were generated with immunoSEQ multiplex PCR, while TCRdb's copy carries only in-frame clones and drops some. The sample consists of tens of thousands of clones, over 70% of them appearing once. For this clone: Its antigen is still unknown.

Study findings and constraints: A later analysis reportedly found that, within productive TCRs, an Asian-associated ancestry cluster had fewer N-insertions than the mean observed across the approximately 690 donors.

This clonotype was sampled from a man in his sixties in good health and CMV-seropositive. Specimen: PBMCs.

CDR3: CASSLVGPPLNTEAFF. The CDR3, as DNA: TGTGCCAGCAGCTTAGTGGGGCCCCCCCTGAACACTGAAGCTTTCTTT. The genes are TRBV7-8 and TRBJ1-1; D is perhaps TRBD1 (5 bases). V lost 1 base, J lost 0 bases, and 12 bases lay in between. The CDR3 totals 16 residues. Germline assignment: CDR1 SGHVS and CDR2 FQNEAQ.